One and the same sample provided the 9 T cell receptor beta chains below, sequenced in a study of cytomegalovirus exposure and HLA in healthy donors. The PCR had 60 Vbeta and 13 Jbeta primers. Profiled with immunoSEQ multiplex PCR; TCRdb holds only in-frame clones, not every one. The data contain 150,000 to 200,000 clones, roughly four fifths of them seen just once; the ten biggest clones take up 4.1%. Sequencing was performed on PBMCs. Every receptor here comes from a man between 50 and 59 years old in good health and CMV-seropositive.

The gene calls are TRBV4-1 and TRBJ2-1, with D possibly being TRBD1 (6 bases). CDR1 is MGHRA, CDR2 YSYEKL, per germline. This CDR3 has 16 amino acids. The germline V and J ends were trimmed by 5 bases and 2 bases, with 16 bases remaining between them. This CDR3 is CASSTTLGGPYNEQFF. The CDR3 DNA sequence: TGCGCCAGCAGCACCACGCTTGGGGGCCCCTACAATGAGCAGTTCTTC.

V is TRBV20-1 and J is TRBJ2-5; no definite D call. V dropped 6 bases and J dropped 5 bases, with 10 bases sitting between them. The length of the CDR3 is 11 residues. Per germline, CDR1 DFQATT and CDR2 SNEGSKA (reference sequence). This CDR3 reads CSAPLEETQYF. CDR3 in DNA: TGCAGTGCCCCACTTGAGGAGACCCAGTACTTC.

With regard to this clone: Germline is not matched at one junction end, which may reflect a read error. The chain is built from TRBV7-9 and TRBJ1-1; 8 positions agree with TRBD1. This CDR3 spans 12 amino acids. Germline CDR1 reads SEHNR; CDR2 reads FQNEAQ (reference sequence). As DNA, the CDR3 is TGTTCCAGCAGCTTAGGACAGGGTCCGGCTTTCTTT. It specifies CSSSLGQGPAFF.

This chain links TRBV5-1 with TRBJ2-2, with 8 bases that match TRBD2. J lost 4 bases, V lost 0 bases, and 5 bases had no gene match. This CDR3 is built from 16 residues. In germline, CDR1 is SGHRS, CDR2 YFSETQ. CDR3 protein: CASSLGPGGSTGELFF. The CDR3 coding sequence is TGCGCCAGCAGCTTGGGGCCGGGAGGGAGCACCGGGGAGCTGTTTTTT.

The chain is built from TRBV30 and TRBJ1-6; 7 bases are shared with TRBD1. Germline trimming cut 5 bases from V and 10 bases from J; bases unmatched to any gene: 8. This CDR3 has 13 residues. Germline CDR1 and CDR2: GTSNPN and SVGIG (reference sequence). The CDR3 loop reads CAWGGQPGSPLHF. The CDR3 DNA reads as TGTGCCTGGGGGGGACAGCCTGGGTCACCCCTCCACTTT.

The genes are TRBV5-6 and TRBJ2-3; D remains unclear. Deletions cut 0 bases from V and 0 bases from J, with 8 bases between. This CDR3 spans 15 amino acids. The germline V gene has CDR1 SGHDT and CDR2 YYEEEE. The DNA of the CDR3 is TGTGCCAGCAGCTTGGGACTTACGAGCACAGATACGCAGTATTTT. Its protein product is CASSLGLTSTDTQYF. Variable domain in full (rest from reference TRBV5-6 and TRBJ2-3): DAGVTQSPTHLIKTRGQQVTLRCSPKSGHDTVSWYQQALGQGPQFIFQYYEEEERQRGNFPDRFSGHQFPNYSSELNVNALLLGDSALYLCASSLGLTSTDTQYFGPGTRLTVL.

The rearrangement uses TRBV6-5 and TRBJ1-2, with 7 nucleotides matching TRBD1. CDR3 length equals 13 residues. Unmatched junction bases numbered 9, after V lost 6 bases and J lost 8 bases. Germline values: CDR1 MNHEY, CDR2 SVGAGI. CDR3 loop: CASRETGTGGYTF. The CDR3 DNA follows: TGTGCCAGCAGAGAGACAGGGACGGGCGGCTACACCTTC.

This clone came up once. The CDR3 region is CASRGTGFAGELFF. The CDR3, as DNA: TGTGCCAGCAGAGGGACAGGGTTCGCCGGGGAGCTGTTTTTT. J is TRBJ2-2 and V is TRBV6-5; 9 bases fit TRBD1. V trimming: 6 bases; J trimming: 6 bases; junction bases outside the gene matches: 5. From germline, CDR1 is MNHEY and CDR2 SVGAGI. This CDR3 is built from 14 residues.

The J gene is TRBJ2-7, the V gene TRBV29-1; 12 nucleotides match TRBD1. Germline CDR1 SQVTM, CDR2 ANQGSEA. Trimming cost V 6 bases and J 3 bases; bases outside gene matches: 3. The CDR3 has 13 residues. The CDR3 DNA follows: TGCAGCGTCGGGACAGGGGGCGTCTACGAGCAGTACTTC. The encoded protein is CSVGTGGVYEQYF.